Following are 16 T cell receptor beta chains from one sample sequenced in a study of blood T cell repertoires in COVID-19. Some clones are missing from TCRdb's copy, which holds only in-frame ones; the method was immunoSEQ multiplex PCR. The sample records 320,000 or so clones, 80% to 90% being singletons. Sequences were obtained from PBMCs or T cells enriched from blood (not recorded which). Source of these receptors: a man aged 30 to 45 who had recovered from COVID-19.

The chain combines TRBV18 with TRBJ1-2; TRBD1 matches 7 bases. The V and J ends lost 3 bases and 4 bases, in that order; junction bases with no gene match: 2. The CDR3 runs to 13 residues. The V gene's germline CDR1 is KGHSH and CDR2 LQKENI. CDR3 residues: CASSPQGVYGYTF. CDR3 nucleotides: TGTGCCAGCTCACCGCAGGGGGTCTATGGCTACACCTTC.

This clone was detected only once. V is TRBV15 and J is TRBJ1-2; D is perhaps TRBD1 (5 bases). Germline lookup yields CDR1 LNHNV and CDR2 YYDKDF (reference sequence). This CDR3 region has 15 residues. V shed 3 bases and J shed 6 bases, with 17 bases lying between them. In DNA, the CDR3 is TGTGCCACCAGCAGGGACAAGGGTGTATCCCATGGCTACACCTTC. Its translation: CATSRDKGVSHGYTF.

This clone has just a few counts. The chain combines TRBV13 with TRBJ1-5; D ambiguous. Trimming pared 5 bases from V and 2 bases from J, leaving 7 bases between. The CDR3 length is 13 residues. Germline loops: CDR1 PRHDT, CDR2 FYEKMQ (reference sequence). The CDR3 DNA is TGTGCCAGCAGCCCCCAGGGCAATCAGCCCCAGCATTTT. Amino acids: CASSPQGNQPQHF.

The chain uses TRBV2 and TRBJ1-1; TRBD1 agrees at 8 bases. J lost 6 bases, V lost 5 bases, and 8 bases had no gene match. This CDR3 has 14 residues. Germline CDR1 SNHLY, CDR2 FYNNEI. DNA of the CDR3: TGTGCCAGCAGTATATACAGGGGGTCGGCTGAAGCTTTCTTT. This gives the protein CASSIYRGSAEAFF.

The V call is TRBV5-8, the J call TRBJ2-7; D is possibly TRBD1 (5 bases). Germline CDR1 is SGHTS and CDR2 is YDEGEE. The V and J ends lost 4 bases and 2 bases respectively, with 10 bases between them. This CDR3 spans 13 amino acids. CDR3 protein: CASSQGATYEQYF. The CDR3 coding sequence is TGTGCCAGCAGCCAAGGGGCGACCTACGAGCAGTACTTC.

This chain connects TRBV7-3 to TRBJ1-2; 8 bases map to TRBD1. This CDR3 is built from 12 residues. The ends lost 5 bases at V and 9 bases at J; junction bases unmatched: 5. The germline CDR1 and CDR2 sequences are SGHTA and FQGTGA. The CDR3 DNA reads TGTGCCAGCAGCCCCGGACAGGGCAGCTACACCTTC. This gives the protein CASSPGQGSYTF.

This chain connects TRBV19 to TRBJ1-5, with 9 bases aligning to TRBD1. Unmatched junction bases numbered 9, after V lost 6 bases and J lost 6 bases. The CDR3 totals 15 residues. Germline V gene sequence: CDR1 LNHDA, CDR2 SQIVND (reference sequence). The CDR3 DNA reads as TGTGCCAGTAGCGCGGGACAGGGACCGAGTCAGCCCCAGCATTTT. Its protein is CASSAGQGPSQPQHF. The full variable domain, in which reference TRBV19 and TRBJ1-5 provide the parts outside the CDR3, is DGGITQSPKYLFRKEGQNVTLSCEQNLNHDAMYWYRQDPGQGLRLIYYSQIVNDFQKGDIAEGYSVSREKKESFPLTVTSAQKNPTAFYLCASSAGQGPSQPQHFGDGTRLSIL.

This clone has only a few counts. The V gene is TRBV19, the J gene TRBJ1-6; D ambiguous. V was clipped by 5 bases and J by 7 bases, with 6 bases between them. CDR1 is LNHDA, CDR2 SQIVND, per germline (reference sequence). The CDR3 has 12 amino acids. CDR3 sequence: CASSVYNSPLHF. CDR3 bases: TGTGCCAGTAGTGTCTACAATTCACCCCTCCACTTT.

The V gene is TRBV19, the J gene TRBJ2-4, with 8 bases fitting TRBD2. V dropped 7 bases and J dropped 3; count of bases not matched to a gene: 5. Germline values: CDR1 LNHDA, CDR2 SQIVND (reference sequence). CDR3 length: 14 residues. The CDR3, as DNA: TGTGCCAGTAAGTCGACTAGCGACAAAAACATTCAGTACTTC. It codes for CASKSTSDKNIQYF.

The chain has TRBV7-9 and TRBJ1-2; perhaps TRBD1 as D (6 bases). CDR1 is SEHNR, CDR2 FQNEAQ, per germline (reference sequence). This CDR3 is built from 12 residues. With 0 bases removed from V and 12 bases from J, the gap between germline ends came to 11 bases. CDR3 DNA: TGTGCCAGCAGCTTAGCAGGGACACCGGACACCTTC. Amino acids: CASSLAGTPDTF.

This clone is a singleton in its sample. The chain recombines TRBV7-7 with TRBJ2-1; 9 bases map to TRBD2. Trimming at V came to 5 bases and at J to 4 bases, leaving 6 bases not matched to a gene. The germline V gene encodes CDR1 SSHAT and CDR2 FNYEAQ (reference sequence). The CDR3 has 15 amino acids. The CDR3 bases are TGTGCCAGCAGCCTAAGCGGGGGGCTTTACAATGAGCAGTTCTTC. The encoded protein is CASSLSGGLYNEQFF.

CDR3 sequence reads: CASSQTLNGYTF. The CDR3, as DNA: TGTGCCAGCTCCCAGACATTGAATGGCTACACCTTC. The chain is built from TRBV28 and TRBJ1-2; no reliable D call. There are 12 residues in the CDR3. The germline CDR1 and CDR2 sequences are MDHEN and SYDVKM. The V end lost 8 bases, the J end lost 6 bases, and 13 bases lay between the germline ends.

This clone was seen only once. The genes are TRBV25-1 and TRBJ2-1; TRBD1 matches at 10 bases. The CDR3 consists of 13 residues. Looked up from germline, CDR1 is MGHDK and CDR2 is SYGVNS. The junction had 4 bases not matched to a gene; V was cut back by 8 bases and J by 6 bases. DNA for the CDR3: TGTGCCAGCGGGCGGACAGGGGGCAATGAGCAGTTCTTC. This codes for CASGRTGGNEQFF.

The chain recombines TRBV27 with TRBJ2-1; possibly TRBD1 for D (6 bases). CDR1 is MNHEY, CDR2 SMNVEV, per germline (reference sequence). The CDR3 totals 13 residues. The V end lost 2 bases, the J end lost 7 bases, and 9 bases lay between the germline ends. The CDR3 sequence: CASSLGGRNEQFF. The CDR3 nucleotides are TGTGCCAGCAGTTTAGGGGGCAGGAATGAGCAGTTCTTC.

The chain carries TRBV12-5 and TRBJ1-2; 10 bases are shared with TRBD1. This CDR3 contains 13 residues. Germline values: CDR1 LGHNT, CDR2 FRNRAP. Germline trimming cut 5 bases from V and 5 bases from J; bases unmatched to any gene: 2. In DNA, the CDR3 is TGTGCTAGTGGTACGGGACAGGGGTATGGCTACACCTTC. The encoded protein is CASGTGQGYGYTF.

The chain combines TRBV3-1 (or the pseudogene TRBV3-2) with TRBJ1-4, with 8 bases that match TRBD1. The V segment lost 0 bases and the J segment 8 bases; nucleotides outside the gene matches: 5. This CDR3 contains 15 residues. The germline V gene has CDR1 LGHDT and CDR2 YNNKEL (reference sequence). In DNA, the CDR3 is TGTGCCAGCAGCCAAGAAGGACAGGGTTGGGAAAAACTGTTTTTT. Its translation: CASSQEGQGWEKLFF.